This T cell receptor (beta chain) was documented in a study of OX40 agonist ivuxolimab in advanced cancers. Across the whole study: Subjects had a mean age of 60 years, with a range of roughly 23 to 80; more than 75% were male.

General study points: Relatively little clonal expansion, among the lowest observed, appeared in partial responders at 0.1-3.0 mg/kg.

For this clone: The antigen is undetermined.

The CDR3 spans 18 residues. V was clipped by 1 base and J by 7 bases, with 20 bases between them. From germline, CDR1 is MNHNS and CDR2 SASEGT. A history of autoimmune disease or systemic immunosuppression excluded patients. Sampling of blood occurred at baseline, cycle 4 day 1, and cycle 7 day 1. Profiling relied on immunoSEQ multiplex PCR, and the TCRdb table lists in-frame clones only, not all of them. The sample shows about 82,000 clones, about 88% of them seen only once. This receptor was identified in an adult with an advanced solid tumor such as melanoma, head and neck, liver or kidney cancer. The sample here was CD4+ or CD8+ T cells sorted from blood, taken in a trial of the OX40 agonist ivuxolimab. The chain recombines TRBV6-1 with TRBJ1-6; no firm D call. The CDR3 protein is CASSEGYEVLWENSPLHF. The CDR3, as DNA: TGTGCCAGCAGTGAAGGGTACGAGGTTCTTTGGGAGAATTCACCCCTCCACTTT.